This entry lists 24 T cell receptor beta chains sequenced from one sample in a study of shared clonotypes between healthy human individuals. Assay: immunoSEQ multiplex PCR; the TCRdb copy retains only in-frame clones and omits some. This sample carries fewer than 2.5 million clones, 80% to 95% of them seen once, and the ten largest clones take roughly 0.39%. Sample: naive CD4+ T cells from PBMCs. Subset: CD45RA+ positively selected. All receptors derive from a man aged 18 to 35 in good health. Some clones in this sample may be carry-over from other donors' samples.

This clone was picked up a small number of times. V and J are TRBV20-1 and TRBJ1-1; D is unresolved. The V end was cut by 5 bases, the J end by 7 bases, with 8 bases between. The CDR3 has 10 amino acids. Per germline, CDR1 DFQATT and CDR2 SNEGSKA (reference sequence). The CDR3 reads CSAWTLEAFF. CDR3 nucleotides: TGCAGTGCTTGGACGCTTGAAGCTTTCTTT.

This sequence joins TRBV5-8 and TRBJ2-1; 13 bases are shared with TRBD2. The V and J ends lost 4 bases and 9 bases, in that order; junction bases with no gene match: 4. The CDR3 is made up of 14 amino acids. Per the germline V gene, CDR1 is SGHTS and CDR2 is YDEGEE. The CDR3 loop reads CASSKLAGGVEQFF. The CDR3 DNA follows: TGTGCCAGCAGCAAACTAGCGGGAGGGGTTGAGCAGTTCTTC.

The chain joins TRBV5-1 to TRBJ1-4; D gene unclear. The CDR3 spans 14 residues. Germline CDR1 is SGHRS and CDR2 is YFSETQ. V was cut by 4 bases and J by 0 bases, with 7 bases left in between. DNA for the CDR3: TGCGCCAGCAGCCAAGTTACAACTAATGAAAAACTGTTTTTT. It translates to CASSQVTTNEKLFF.

Worth noting for this clone: The sample holds other DNA sequences that translate to the same CDR3. This chain uses TRBV7-3 with TRBJ2-3, with 10 bases fitting TRBD2. Germline CDR1 SGHTA, CDR2 FQGTGA. The junction had 7 bases not matched to a gene; V was cut back by 4 bases and J by 6 bases. The CDR3 is made up of 15 amino acids. Here the CDR3 reads CASSSSGRSTDTQYF. CDR3 nucleotide sequence: TGTGCCAGCAGCTCTAGCGGGAGATCTACGGATACGCAGTATTTT.

The V and J genes are TRBV5-4 and TRBJ1-1; D is ambiguous. V was shortened by 4 bases and J by 7 bases, with 20 bases between the two germline ends. The germline gives CDR1 SGHNT, CDR2 YYREEE (reference sequence). This CDR3 has 15 amino acids. DNA of the CDR3: TGTGCCAGCAGCCCCCTCCGTGGAGGGATTGATGAAGCTTTCTTT. Its protein is CASSPLRGGIDEAFF. Full variable domain (rest looked up from reference TRBV5-4 and TRBJ1-1): ETGVTQSPTHLIKTRGQQVTLRCSSQSGHNTVSWYQQALGQGPQFIFQYYREEENGRGNFPPRFSGLQFPNYSSELNVNALELDDSALYLCASSPLRGGIDEAFFGQGTRLTVV.

The chain couples TRBV28 to TRBJ2-5; 8 bases are a match to TRBD2. Germline CDR1 and CDR2: MDHEN and SYDVKM. With V trimmed by 4 bases and J by 5 bases, 9 bases remained unmatched. The CDR3 contains 15 residues. CDR3 bases: TGTGCCAGCAGTTCAGCGGGAGAGGGGATGGAGACCCAGTACTTC. It translates to CASSSAGEGMETQYF.

The CDR3 DNA sequence: TGTGCCAGCAGCCAACAGGGGGAGTCTGGCTACACCTTC. As protein: CASSQQGESGYTF. The rearrangement links TRBV27 to TRBJ1-2, with 8 bases identical to TRBD1. Trimming cost V 6 bases and J 7 bases; bases outside gene matches: 7. CDR1 MNHEY and CDR2 SMNVEV come from the germline V gene (reference sequence). CDR3 length equals 13 residues.

The V and J genes are TRBV30 and TRBJ2-2; D may match TRBD1 or TRBD2 (6 bases each). CDR3 size: 16 residues. V gave up 2 bases and J gave up 6 bases, with 19 bases separating them. Germline-derived CDR1 and CDR2 are GTSNPN and SVGIG (reference sequence). CDR3 protein: CAWSKGGLMIPGELFF. The CDR3, as DNA: TGTGCCTGGAGTAAGGGGGGATTAATGATCCCCGGGGAGCTGTTTTTT.

This chain uses TRBV6-6 with TRBJ2-2; 9 nucleotides match TRBD1. Germline loops: CDR1 MNHNY, CDR2 SVGAGI (reference sequence). V dropped 5 bases and J dropped 5; count of bases not matched to a gene: 6. The CDR3 covers 15 residues. Written as DNA, the CDR3 is TGTGCCAGCAGTCCTGGACAGGGGAGGACCGGGGAGCTGTTTTTT. Its protein product is CASSPGQGRTGELFF.

The V call is TRBV6-5, the J call TRBJ2-7, with D possibly matching TRBD2 (6 bases). Germline CDR1 MNHEY, CDR2 SVGAGI. Trimming stripped 5 bases from V and 6 bases from J, with 14 bases between. CDR3 length: 13 amino acids. The CDR3 nucleotides read TGTGCCAGCAGTCCCCGCGGGGACTCCGAGCAGTACTTC. This gives the protein CASSPRGDSEQYF.

The chain links TRBV28 to TRBJ2-5, with D possibly being TRBD1 (5 bases). The germline gives CDR1 MDHEN, CDR2 SYDVKM. The CDR3 has 13 amino acids. V shed 8 bases and J shed 11 bases, with 21 bases lying between them. CDR3 bases: TGTGCCAGCCAAGGCGGATGGCCAGGGCCGCAGTACTTC. Encoded protein: CASQGGWPGPQYF.

The chain recombines TRBV7-9 with TRBJ2-1; TRBD2 matches at 7 bases. V shed 3 bases, J shed 5 bases, and the junction held 7 bases outside the gene matches. Germline V CDR1 and CDR2: SEHNR, FQNEAQ (reference sequence). The CDR3 runs to 15 residues. The DNA of the CDR3 is TGTGCCAGCAGCTTTTCTAGCGGACGACACAATGAGCAGTTCTTC. Its protein is CASSFSSGRHNEQFF.

Of note for this clone: This sequence may be a read error, since a much larger clone differs from it by one base. The sample contains more than one DNA sequence encoding this CDR3. V usage is TRBV9 and J usage is TRBJ1-1; D remains ambiguous. CDR3 size: 13 residues. The germline gives CDR1 SGDLS, CDR2 YYNGEE. V was cut by 0 bases and J by 1 base, with 4 bases left in between. The CDR3 reads CASSVAANTEAFF. Here the CDR3 DNA reads TGTGCCAGCAGCGTAGCGGCGAACACTGAAGCTTTCTTT.

This chain joins TRBV19 and TRBJ1-5, with D perhaps matching TRBD1 (5 bases). V was pared by 6 bases and J by 2 bases, with 11 bases between. The CDR3 extends over 14 amino acids. Germline V lookup: CDR1 LNHDA, CDR2 SQIVND (reference sequence). CDR3 DNA: TGTGCCAGTAGCAACCAGGGCGGCAATCAGCCCCAGCATTTT. Its protein is CASSNQGGNQPQHF.

The rearrangement joins TRBV7-2 to TRBJ2-5; either TRBD1 or TRBD2 may fit D (6 bases each). The V and J ends lost 1 base and 4 bases respectively, with 13 bases between them. This CDR3 is built from 15 residues. Germline loops: CDR1 SGHTA, CDR2 FQGNSA. The CDR3, as DNA: TGTGCCAGCAGCTTAGATTCCGGGGGCACAGAGACCCAGTACTTC. Translation gives CASSLDSGGTETQYF.

The gene calls are TRBV7-8 and TRBJ1-5; D is possibly TRBD1 (6 bases). Germline V gene lookup returns CDR1 SGHVS and CDR2 FQNEAQ. V was shortened by 5 bases and J by 0 bases, with 14 bases between the two germline ends. The CDR3 has 16 amino acids. The CDR3 coding sequence is TGTGCCAGCAGCCCCAGAGGGGGGCCTAGCAATCAGCCCCAGCATTTT. This encodes CASSPRGGPSNQPQHF.

The chain couples TRBV2 to TRBJ2-3; D is undetermined. The CDR3 extends over 12 amino acids. Germline V gene sequence: CDR1 SNHLY, CDR2 FYNNEI. V lost 7 bases and J lost 1, with 6 bases in between. The DNA for the CDR3 is TGTGCCAGCAACTTGGGCACAGATACGCAGTATTTT. As protein: CASNLGTDTQYF.

This clone was seen more than once but under ten times. The rearrangement joins TRBV7-8 to TRBJ1-1; a possible D gene is TRBD1 (5 bases). Germline values: CDR1 SGHVS, CDR2 FQNEAQ. Trimming left V 5 bases short and J 11 bases short, with 21 bases between. This CDR3 contains 14 residues. CDR3 region: CASSPPITGTRAFF. CDR3 DNA: TGTGCCAGCAGCCCCCCGATCACCGGGACGCGGGCTTTCTTT.

Notes on this clone: This sample also contains other DNA sequences that code for the same CDR3. This sequence joins TRBV9 and TRBJ1-2; D is undetermined. There are 13 residues in the CDR3. V lost 0 bases to trimming and J lost 2 bases, with 5 bases between them. Per the germline V gene, CDR1 is SGDLS and CDR2 is YYNGEE. The CDR3 loop is CASSVVGNYGYTF. The CDR3 DNA reads as TGTGCCAGCAGCGTAGTAGGGAACTATGGCTACACCTTC.

The chain couples TRBV25-1 to TRBJ2-3, with 7 bases lining up with TRBD1. Per germline, CDR1 MGHDK and CDR2 SYGVNS. V lost 6 bases to trimming and J lost 2 bases; unmatched junction nucleotides: 8. The CDR3 totals 15 residues. The CDR3 nucleotides are TGTGCCAGCAGCCCGGGACAGCCTCTCACAGATACGCAGTATTTT. Amino acids: CASSPGQPLTDTQYF. The variable domain in full, with the rest retrieved from reference TRBV25-1 and TRBJ2-3, is EADIYQTPRYLVIGTGKKITLECSQTMGHDKMYWYQQDPGMELHLIHYSYGVNSTEKGDLSSESTVSRIRTEHFPLTLESARPSHTSQYLCASSPGQPLTDTQYFGPGTRLTVL.

The chain uses TRBV27 and TRBJ1-2; D possibly corresponds to TRBD1 (5 bases). The V end was cut by 6 bases, the J end by 3 bases, with 14 bases between. The CDR3 is 14 amino acids. Germline values: CDR1 MNHEY, CDR2 SMNVEV (reference sequence). The chain's CDR3 is CASRPGGVYYGYTF. CDR3 bases: TGTGCCAGCAGACCCGGAGGGGTTTACTATGGCTACACCTTC.

V is TRBV18 and J is TRBJ1-1; D remains unclear. Germline CDR1 KGHSH, CDR2 LQKENI. Trimming took off 7 bases at V and 3 bases at J, with 15 bases between the two ends. The CDR3 runs 14 residues. The CDR3 region is CASFRSREDTEAFF. The CDR3 DNA follows: TGTGCCAGCTTCCGATCACGAGAGGACACTGAAGCTTTCTTT.

The rearrangement links TRBV30 to TRBJ1-1; TRBD1 might be the D (5 bases). The CDR3 covers 14 residues. Per the germline V gene, CDR1 is GTSNPN and CDR2 is SVGIG (reference sequence). The germline V and J ends were trimmed by 2 bases and 6 bases, with 16 bases remaining between them. As DNA, the CDR3 is TGTGCCTGGAGTCCCAGACCTACGGGGGCTGAAGCTTTCTTT. This gives the protein CAWSPRPTGAEAFF.

This chain uses TRBV5-5 with TRBJ1-5, with D unclear. Trimming stripped 0 bases from V and 5 bases from J, with 9 bases between. Germline loops: CDR1 SGHKS, CDR2 YYEKEE (reference sequence). The CDR3 spans 14 residues. The CDR3 coding sequence is TGTGCCAGCAGCTTGGTGCAGACCTATCAGCCCCAGCATTTT. Its protein is CASSLVQTYQPQHF.